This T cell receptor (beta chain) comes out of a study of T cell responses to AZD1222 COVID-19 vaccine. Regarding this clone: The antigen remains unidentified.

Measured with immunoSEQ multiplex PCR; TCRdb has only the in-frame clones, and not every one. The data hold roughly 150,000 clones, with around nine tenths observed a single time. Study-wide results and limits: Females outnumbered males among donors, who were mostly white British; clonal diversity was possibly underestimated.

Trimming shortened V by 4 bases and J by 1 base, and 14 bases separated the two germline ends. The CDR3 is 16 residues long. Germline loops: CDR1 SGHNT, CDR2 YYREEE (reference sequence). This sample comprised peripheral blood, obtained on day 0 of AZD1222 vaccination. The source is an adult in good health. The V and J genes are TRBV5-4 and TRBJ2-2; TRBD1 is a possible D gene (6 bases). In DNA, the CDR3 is TGTGCCAGCAGCCCGGACAGCACCCTGAACACCGGGGAGCTGTTTTTT. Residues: CASSPDSTLNTGELFF.